Included here is one T cell receptor (beta chain) sequence, with context. This sample stems from a study of cytomegalovirus exposure and HLA in healthy donors. This table comes from immunoSEQ multiplex PCR, and its TCRdb copy is limited to in-frame clones, with some not included. The repertoire includes more than 300,000 clones, about nine tenths of them detected once, and approximately 0.86% sits in the top ten. The CDR3 extends over 13 amino acids. The V and J ends lost 0 bases and 6 bases respectively, with 10 bases between them. Germline CDR1 SGHNT, CDR2 YYREEE (reference sequence). The clonotype originates from a woman younger than 30 in good health and CMV-seronegative. The sample was PBMCs. The gene calls are TRBV5-4 and TRBJ2-7, with a possible D match to TRBD1 (5 bases). The CDR3 sequence: CASSLDQGAEQYF. CDR3 nucleotide sequence: TGTGCCAGCAGCTTGGACCAAGGGGCCGAGCAGTACTTC.